This T cell receptor beta chain was obtained from a study of beta chain features in type 1 diabetes. Expressed TCRB transcripts were sequenced because the entire RNA isolate underwent reverse transcription. Sequencing used immunoSEQ multiplex PCR; TCRdb keeps in-frame clones, though not all of them. This sample has around 250,000 clones, with 27% found just once. The sample was central memory CD4+ T cells from blood. The clonotype originates from a man aged 25-40 years in good health.

This CDR3 is CASSPGQRSYNEQFF. CDR3 DNA: TGTGCCAGCAGCCCCGGGCAGCGCTCCTACAATGAGCAGTTCTTC. The chain recombines TRBV11-2 with TRBJ2-1, with D hard to call. The CDR3 loop spans 15 amino acids. V was pared by 5 bases and J by 0 bases, with 11 bases between. The germline gives CDR1 SGHAT, CDR2 FQNNGV.